The 27 T cell receptor beta chains reported below all come from one sample, sequenced in a study of technical replicates of blood from a few donors. The data were produced by immunoSEQ multiplex PCR, yet TCRdb's version contains in-frame clones alone and is incomplete. The sample consists of 51,000 or so clones, more than 85% of them appearing once. Sequencing was performed on PBMCs. These receptors were taken from a human donor in good health. Some clones in this sample may be carry-over from other donors' samples.

The chain has TRBV5-1 and TRBJ1-6, with 11 bases lining up with TRBD1. The CDR3 covers 14 residues. Trimming at V came to 3 bases and at J to 10 bases, leaving 3 bases not matched to a gene. Per the germline V gene, CDR1 is SGHRS and CDR2 is YFSETQ. The CDR3 DNA reads TGCGCCAGCAGCTCGGGACAGGGGGGCTCACCCCTCCACTTT. Translation gives CASSSGQGGSPLHF.

This clone was seen once. This chain joins TRBV5-1 and TRBJ1-3; D remains unclear. Per the germline V gene, CDR1 is SGHRS and CDR2 is YFSETQ. This CDR3 is built from 14 residues. V lost 6 bases, J lost 1 base, and 11 bases lay in between. DNA for the CDR3: TGCGCCAGCACGGAGGGCGTTTCTGGAAACACCATATATTTT. This sequence encodes CASTEGVSGNTIYF.

The V call is TRBV5-1, the J call TRBJ1-1; 7 nucleotides line up with TRBD1. The CDR3 contains 14 residues. V shed 3 bases and J 5 bases; nucleotides not matched to a gene: 7. Germline values: CDR1 SGHRS, CDR2 YFSETQ. CDR3 sequence: CASSWAPGGTEAFF. The DNA for the CDR3 is TGCGCCAGCAGCTGGGCCCCAGGGGGGACTGAAGCTTTCTTT.

This clone was detected once. V gene TRBV6-6 combines with J gene TRBJ1-2, with D maybe TRBD1 (5 bases). Germline values: CDR1 MNHNY, CDR2 SVGAGI (reference sequence). This CDR3 has 15 residues. The ends were cut back, 0 bases at V and 0 bases at J, with 8 bases in the middle. The CDR3 here is CASSYSTGANYGYTF. CDR3 DNA: TGTGCCAGCAGTTACTCGACGGGGGCTAACTATGGCTACACCTTC.

This chain uses TRBV6-5 with TRBJ2-5; D is unclear. The V and J ends lost 0 bases and 4 bases respectively, with 9 bases between them. Germline assignment: CDR1 MNHEY and CDR2 SVGAGI. The CDR3 loop spans 14 amino acids. The DNA of the CDR3 is TGTGCCAGCAGTTACTCGGTGACGGGAGAGACCCAGTACTTC. It translates to CASSYSVTGETQYF.

This clone was detected once. DNA for the CDR3: TGTGCCAGCAGCCACCTAGCGGGAGGCCCGAACACCGGGGAGCTGTTTTTT. Translating gives CASSHLAGGPNTGELFF. V gene TRBV27 combines with J gene TRBJ2-2; the match to TRBD2 covers 11 bases. CDR3 size: 17 residues. Per the germline V gene, CDR1 is MNHEY and CDR2 is SMNVEV (reference sequence). V shed 6 bases, J shed 0 bases, and the junction held 6 bases outside the gene matches.

V is TRBV2 and J is TRBJ1-2; TRBD1 agrees at 7 bases. V shed 6 bases, J shed 0 bases, and the junction held 7 bases outside the gene matches. CDR1 SNHLY and CDR2 FYNNEI come from the germline V gene. CDR3 length: 15 residues. CDR3 coding DNA: TGTGCCAGCAGCAGGAGGACAGGTACTAACTATGGCTACACCTTC. Translated, it gives CASSRRTGTNYGYTF.

The chain uses TRBV6-5 and TRBJ2-7; 7 bases align to TRBD1. J lost 0 bases, V lost 5 bases, and 7 bases had no gene match. Germline lookup yields CDR1 MNHEY and CDR2 SVGAGI. The CDR3 is 15 residues long. CDR3 DNA: TGTGCCAGCAGTCGCTGGGACAGATCCTCCTACGAGCAGTACTTC. This codes for CASSRWDRSSYEQYF.

The genes are TRBV6-6 and TRBJ2-5; the D gene is possibly TRBD1 (6 bases). V shed 0 bases and J shed 5 bases, with 13 bases lying between them. The V gene's germline CDR1 is MNHNY and CDR2 SVGAGI (reference sequence). This CDR3 has 15 amino acids. CDR3 sequence: CASSYSAGVGETQYF. CDR3 sequence (DNA): TGTGCCAGCAGTTACTCAGCAGGGGTAGGGGAGACCCAGTACTTC.

The rearrangement links TRBV5-1 to TRBJ2-3, with D perhaps TRBD2 (6 bases). Per germline, CDR1 SGHRS and CDR2 YFSETQ. This CDR3 region has 14 residues. The V gene lost 1 base and the J gene lost 4 bases, with 10 bases spanning the gap. The CDR3 DNA reads TGCGCCAGCAGCTTGAGTGCGGGACCAGATACGCAGTATTTT. Its protein product is CASSLSAGPDTQYF.

The chain has TRBV27 and TRBJ1-2, with D unclear. Germline V gene sequence: CDR1 MNHEY, CDR2 SMNVEV (reference sequence). The V end lost 4 bases, the J end lost 8 bases, and 14 bases lay between the germline ends. CDR3 length: 13 amino acids. The CDR3 region has the DNA TGTGCCAGCAGTTCAGAGCTTAAGGAGGGCTACACCTTC. This sequence encodes CASSSELKEGYTF.

This sequence joins TRBV11-3 and TRBJ2-2; D call uncertain. Per germline, CDR1 SGHNT and CDR2 YENEEA. With 1 base removed from V and 3 bases from J, the gap between germline ends came to 6 bases. There are 14 residues in the CDR3. CDR3 sequence reads: CASSLGLYTGELFF. CDR3 sequence (DNA): TGTGCCAGCAGCTTAGGACTCTACACCGGGGAGCTGTTTTTT. The full variable domain, rest sourced from reference TRBV11-3 and TRBJ2-2, is EAGVVQSPRYKIIEKKQPVAFWCNPISGHNTLYWYLQNLGQGPELLIRYENEEAVDDSQLPKDRFSAERLKGVDSTLKIQPAELGDSAVYLCASSLGLYTGELFFGEGSRLTVL.

The CDR3 nucleotides are TGTGCCAGCAGTGAACTTAGGACGGGAGGTCCTTATGGCTACACCTTC. It codes for CASSELRTGGPYGYTF. J is TRBJ1-2 and V is TRBV6-1, with D hard to call. Germline values: CDR1 MNHNS, CDR2 SASEGT. V was trimmed by 2 bases and J by 5 bases, leaving 18 bases between them. The CDR3 extends over 16 amino acids.

The rearrangement joins TRBV4-2 to TRBJ1-1; 10 bases fit TRBD1. Unmatched junction bases numbered 3, after V lost 1 base and J lost 4 bases. The CDR3 length is 15 residues. In germline, CDR1 is LGHNA, CDR2 YNFKEQ. CDR3: CASSQVRDRGTEAFF. CDR3 nucleotide sequence: TGTGCCAGCAGCCAAGTGAGGGACAGGGGCACTGAAGCTTTCTTT.

The chain uses TRBV7-2 and TRBJ2-7, with TRBD1 matching over 9 bases. The CDR3 has 16 residues. Germline CDR1 reads SGHTA; CDR2 reads FQGNSA. Trimming cost V 5 bases and J 6 bases; bases outside gene matches: 14. Here the CDR3 reads CASSRALGTGLGEQYF. The CDR3 bases are TGTGCCAGCAGCCGAGCGTTGGGGACAGGGTTAGGCGAGCAGTACTTC.

The rearrangement links TRBV30 to TRBJ1-5; weak D call: TRBD1 (6 bases). The germline gives CDR1 GTSNPN, CDR2 SVGIG (reference sequence). Trimming left V 8 bases short and J 2 bases short, with 10 bases between. CDR3 size: 12 residues. The CDR3 region is CARSGGNQPQHF. The CDR3, as DNA: TGTGCCCGCTCAGGGGGCAATCAGCCCCAGCATTTT.

The chain uses TRBV7-6 and TRBJ2-1; the match to TRBD2 covers 7 bases. CDR3 length: 16 amino acids. V lost 4 bases and J lost 2; bases outside the gene matches: 8. Germline-derived CDR1 and CDR2 are SGHVS and FNYEAQ. The CDR3 spells CASSYTRRGAYNEQFF. DNA of the CDR3: TGTGCCAGCAGCTATACACGACGGGGGGCCTACAATGAGCAGTTCTTC.

The chain employs TRBV2 and TRBJ1-5; TRBD1 is a possible D gene (6 bases). The CDR3 length is 12 residues. V was cut by 8 bases and J by 3 bases, with 8 bases left in between. The V gene's germline CDR1 is SNHLY and CDR2 FYNNEI. For the CDR3, the DNA is TGTGCCAGCCGGACAGACAATCAGCCCCAGCATTTT. Protein: CASRTDNQPQHF.

This chain joins TRBV30 and TRBJ1-2; D not resolved. Germline V gene sequence: CDR1 GTSNPN, CDR2 SVGIG (reference sequence). V shed 3 bases and J shed 2 bases, with 7 bases lying between them. The CDR3 length is 12 residues. The CDR3 sequence is CAWSPLNYGYTF. The CDR3, as DNA: TGTGCCTGGAGCCCACTCAACTATGGCTACACCTTC.

The chain is built from TRBV4-2 and TRBJ2-7, with 10 bases lining up with TRBD1. V was clipped by 4 bases and J by 2 bases; unmatched bases: 8. CDR3 length: 16 amino acids. From germline, CDR1 is LGHNA and CDR2 YNFKEQ. Here the CDR3 reads CASSPEGGQGPYEQYF. In DNA, the CDR3 is TGTGCCAGCAGCCCCGAGGGGGGACAGGGGCCCTACGAGCAGTACTTC.

This clone was seen once. The chain joins TRBV5-6 to TRBJ2-1; 8 nucleotides line up with TRBD2. The CDR3 has 15 amino acids. CDR1 SGHDT and CDR2 YYEEEE come from the germline V gene. Germline trimming cut 1 base from V and 2 bases from J; bases unmatched to any gene: 2. The DNA of the CDR3 is TGTGCCAGCAGCTTGCAACTAGCGGCCTACAATGAGCAGTTCTTC. It is translated as CASSLQLAAYNEQFF.

In its sample, this clone was seen a few times. This chain uses TRBV5-6 with TRBJ2-7; weak D call: TRBD1 (6 bases). The CDR3 sequence is 12 residues long. CDR1 is SGHDT and CDR2 is YYEEEE in the germline V gene. The V gene lost 1 base and the J gene lost 6 bases, with 8 bases spanning the gap. The CDR3 here is CASSLSGAEQYF. CDR3 DNA: TGTGCCAGCAGCTTGTCAGGGGCCGAGCAGTACTTC.

The CDR3 spells CASSLVSASGGARKTQYF. The DNA for the CDR3 is TGTGCCAGCAGCTTAGTTTCGGCTAGCGGGGGGGCTAGGAAGACCCAGTACTTC. The chain couples TRBV7-2 to TRBJ2-5, with 12 bases fitting TRBD2. This CDR3 spans 18 amino acids. Germline CDR1 SGHTA, CDR2 FQGNSA. Unmatched junction bases numbered 12, after V lost 1 base and J lost 6 bases.

The genes are TRBV7-2 and TRBJ1-1; TRBD1 agrees at 8 bases. CDR3 length equals 14 residues. CDR1 is SGHTA and CDR2 is FQGNSA in the germline V gene. With V trimmed by 4 bases and J by 1 base, 2 bases remained unmatched. The DNA of the CDR3 is TGTGCCAGCAGCTGGGGACAGGCGAACACTGAAGCTTTCTTT. This gives the protein CASSWGQANTEAFF.

The J gene is TRBJ2-3, the V gene TRBV25-1; 10 positions match TRBD2. The V gene's germline CDR1 is MGHDK and CDR2 SYGVNS. The CDR3 has 15 amino acids. The J segment lost 2 bases and the V segment lost 6 bases, leaving 5 bases of the junction unmatched. This CDR3 is CASSSSGRATDTQYF. The DNA for the CDR3 is TGTGCCAGCAGCAGCAGCGGGAGGGCCACAGATACGCAGTATTTT.

The chain joins TRBV19 to TRBJ2-2; 8 bases map to TRBD2. This CDR3 contains 16 residues. The trim removed 3 bases at V and 3 bases at J, leaving 6 bases unmatched. From germline, CDR1 is LNHDA and CDR2 SQIVND (reference sequence). CDR3 nucleotides: TGTGCCAGTAGTATCAGAGCGGGGGTTGACACCGGGGAGCTGTTTTTT. This translates into CASSIRAGVDTGELFF.

The chain is built from TRBV4-1 and TRBJ2-6; 7 bases are shared with TRBD1. The V gene's germline CDR1 is MGHRA and CDR2 YSYEKL. V shed 0 bases and J 0 bases; nucleotides not matched to a gene: 5. CDR3 length equals 18 residues. In nucleotides, the CDR3 is TGCGCCAGCAGCCAAGAGGTGACAGGGAACTCTGGGGCCAACGTCCTGACTTTC. As protein: CASSQEVTGNSGANVLTF.